Listed below are T cell receptor beta chains from one sample, sequenced in a study of CD8+CD57+ T cells in acquired aplastic anemia. MiXCR, run by TCRdb on the reads, gives a single entry per CDR3 protein. Here the sample spans around 160,000 distinct CDR3 sequences, more than 45% being singletons. The source material was sorted CD4+, CD8+, or CD8+CD57+ T cells (not recorded which) from PBMCs. These receptors came from a human donor with aplastic anemia. CDR3s include the opening cysteine and the closing phenylalanine or tryptophan. The D gene is left open where the match is weak. Some rows mark clone size as missing; the rest say once, few, many or name a class of expanded clone.

v_gene: TRBV2
d_gene: TRBD1
abundance: NA
j_gene: TRBJ2-5
CDR3nt: TGTGCCAGCAGTTTGCTACAGGGGCAGCCCCAGTACTTC
CDR3aa: CASSLLQGQPQYF

v_gene: TRBV10-3
d_gene: NA
abundance: NA
j_gene: TRBJ1-5
CDR3nt: TGTGCCATCAGCTGGGACAGCAATCAGCCCCAGCATTTT
CDR3aa: CAISWDSNQPQHF

v_gene: TRBV9
d_gene: TRBD1
abundance: NA
j_gene: TRBJ2-1
CDR3nt: TGTGCCAGCAGCTTTAGACAGGGGGCGCCGTACAATGAGCAGTTCTTC
CDR3aa: CASSFRQGAPYNEQFF

v_gene: TRBV2
d_gene: NA
abundance: NA
j_gene: TRBJ2-7
CDR3nt: TGTGCCAGCCATGAGACCGGGGTTACCTACGAGCAGTACTTC
CDR3aa: CASHETGVTYEQYF

v_gene: TRBV3-1
d_gene: NA
abundance: NA
j_gene: TRBJ1-1
CDR3nt: TGTGCCGGCAGCCAAGGACGCAACACTGAAGCTTTCTTT
CDR3aa: CAGSQGRNTEAFF

v_gene: TRBV29-1
d_gene: TRBD1
abundance: NA
j_gene: TRBJ1-1
CDR3nt: TGCAGCGCAAAACGAGGGACAGAGAACACTGAAGCTTTCTTT
CDR3aa: CSAKRGTENTEAFF

v_gene: TRBV2
d_gene: NA
abundance: NA
j_gene: TRBJ2-4
CDR3nt: TGTGCCAGCAGGGCTGGGGGAGCCAGGGATCAGTACTTC
CDR3aa: CASRAGGARDQYF

v_gene: TRBV4-1
d_gene: NA
abundance: NA
j_gene: TRBJ1-2
CDR3nt: TGCGCCAGCAGCCAAGATGTGGCGGGGGTCCCCTATGGCTGCACCTTC
CDR3aa: CASSQDVAGVPYGCTF

v_gene: TRBV2
d_gene: TRBD1
abundance: NA
j_gene: TRBJ2-1
CDR3nt: TGTGCCAGCAGTGAGTTGGGACCGACAGGGCTTCATGAGCAGTTCTTC
CDR3aa: CASSELGPTGLHEQFF

v_gene: TRBV10-3
d_gene: TRBD2
abundance: NA
j_gene: TRBJ2-3
CDR3nt: TGTGCCACGAGGGGCGGTGGGGGCGGGAGGGCCTCAGATACGCAGTATTTT
CDR3aa: CATRGGGGGRASDTQYF

v_gene: TRBV27
d_gene: TRBD2
abundance: few
j_gene: TRBJ2-1
CDR3nt: TGTGCCAGCAGTTTTGGACTAGCGGGAGGTGCTGAGCAGTTCTTC
CDR3aa: CASSFGLAGGAEQFF

v_gene: TRBV19
d_gene: NA
abundance: many
j_gene: TRBJ2-6
CDR3nt: TGTGCCACGGGGGAGTCTGGGGCCAACGTCCTGACTTTC
CDR3aa: CATGESGANVLTF

v_gene: TRBV27
d_gene: NA
abundance: NA
j_gene: TRBJ2-7
CDR3nt: TGTGCCAGCAGTTTAAATGCCAACTACGAGCAGTACTTC
CDR3aa: CASSLNANYEQYF

v_gene: TRBV9
d_gene: TRBD2
abundance: NA
j_gene: TRBJ2-5
CDR3nt: TGTGCCAGCAGCGGGGGACTAGCGGGAGAGGGCCTTGAGACCCAGTACTTC
CDR3aa: CASSGGLAGEGLETQYF

v_gene: TRBV20-1
d_gene: NA
abundance: NA
j_gene: TRBJ2-2
CDR3nt: TGCAGTATCCGTCCGCCGACGAACACCGGGGAGCTGTTTTTT
CDR3aa: CSIRPPTNTGELFF

v_gene: TRBV20-1
d_gene: TRBD1
abundance: NA
j_gene: TRBJ2-1
CDR3nt: TGCAGTGCGCACCGGGACAGCCTAGGGAATGAGCAGTTCTTC
CDR3aa: CSAHRDSLGNEQFF

v_gene: TRBV7-9
d_gene: TRBD1
abundance: many
j_gene: TRBJ1-1
CDR3nt: TGTGCCAGCAGCTTGGGGGACAGTTATCGAAGGGGCACTGAAGCTTTCTTT
CDR3aa: CASSLGDSYRRGTEAFF

v_gene: TRBV12-3/TRBV12-4
d_gene: NA
abundance: few
j_gene: TRBJ1-6
CDR3nt: TGTGCCAGCAGTTTAGTGGGGAATTCACCCCTCCACTTT
CDR3aa: CASSLVGNSPLHF

v_gene: TRBV28
d_gene: NA
abundance: few
j_gene: TRBJ1-6
CDR3nt: TGTGCCAGCAGTCCCCCTGCTGTAGGGATTAGCTCCTATAATTCACCCCTCCACTTT
CDR3aa: CASSPPAVGISSYNSPLHF

v_gene: TRBV10-1
d_gene: NA
abundance: few
j_gene: TRBJ1-4
CDR3nt: TGCGCCAGCAGTGAGAAGCGAAATGAAAAACTGTTTTTT
CDR3aa: CASSEKRNEKLFF

v_gene: TRBV10-3
d_gene: TRBD2
abundance: NA
j_gene: TRBJ2-7
CDR3nt: TGTGCCATCAGTGAGTCGATAGGCGGGAGGGAGCAGTACTTC
CDR3aa: CAISESIGGREQYF

v_gene: TRBV24-1
d_gene: NA
abundance: NA
j_gene: TRBJ2-1
CDR3nt: TGTGCCACCAGTGACATAATAAGGGGGAATGAGCAGTTCTTC
CDR3aa: CATSDIIRGNEQFF

v_gene: TRBV6-2/TRBV6-3
d_gene: TRBD2
abundance: NA
j_gene: TRBJ2-5
CDR3nt: TGTGCCAGCAGCTCGACCGGGACTAGCGGGAGATGGGGATTGTGGACCCAGTACTTC
CDR3aa: CASSSTGTSGRWGLWTQYF

v_gene: TRBV20-1
d_gene: NA
abundance: NA
j_gene: TRBJ1-2
CDR3nt: TGCAGTCCAGGGGTAGCGGACTATGGCTACACCTTC
CDR3aa: CSPGVADYGYTF

v_gene: TRBV20-1
d_gene: TRBD1
abundance: NA
j_gene: TRBJ2-1
CDR3nt: TGCAGTGCTAGGGACAGGAGGAGCTCCTACAATGAGCAGTTCTTC
CDR3aa: CSARDRRSSYNEQFF

v_gene: TRBV2
d_gene: TRBD2
abundance: many
j_gene: TRBJ2-2
CDR3nt: TGTGCCAGCAGTGATCTAGCGGGAGGGCAAGGAGGGGAGCTGTTTTTT
CDR3aa: CASSDLAGGQGGELFF

v_gene: TRBV10-2
d_gene: NA
abundance: many
j_gene: TRBJ1-2
CDR3nt: TGCGCCAGCAGCGGTTCCAACTATGGCTACACCTTC
CDR3aa: CASSGSNYGYTF